The 15 T cell receptor beta chains reported below all come from one sample, sequenced in a study of long-term antiretroviral therapy in people with HIV. The assay, immunoSEQ v3.0, was run at survey level. Using immunoSEQ multiplex PCR, the repertoire was profiled, and TCRdb retains in-frame clones only, with some absent. Here the sample spans about 20,000 clones, around four fifths being singletons. Material: unsorted PBMCs, obtained 1.2 years after starting antiretroviral therapy. The receptor set was obtained from a woman aged 40 to 55 with HIV.

The chain is built from TRBV21-1 and TRBJ2-7; the D call of TRBD2 is as the table states it, not checked on the DNA. TRBV21-1 is flagged as a pseudogene. This CDR3 has 14 residues. CDR3 in amino acids: CASSKWDLSYEQYF. The CDR3 nucleotides are TGTGCCAGCAGCAAATGGGACTTATCCTACGAGCAGTACTTC.

The rearrangement joins TRBV29-1 to TRBJ2-1; tentatively, D is TRBD2 (5 bases). Germline V gene sequence: CDR1 SQVTM, CDR2 ANQGSEA. The V and J ends lost 4 bases and 2 bases respectively, with 15 bases between them. This CDR3 spans 15 amino acids. In DNA, the CDR3 is TGCAGCGTTGCCCCCTCAAGCGGAGCCTACAATGAGCAGTTCTTC. It encodes CSVAPSSGAYNEQFF.

The rearrangement uses TRBV19 and TRBJ1-5; TRBD1 is a possible D gene (6 bases). V was shortened by 6 bases and J by 1 base, with 16 bases between the two germline ends. Germline V gene lookup returns CDR1 LNHDA and CDR2 SQIVND (reference sequence). This CDR3 comprises 16 residues. CDR3 in DNA: TGTGCCAGTAGCCGACGGGGAGGGGGAAGCAATCAGCCCCAGCATTTT. It codes for CASSRRGGGSNQPQHF.

V and J are TRBV6-6 and TRBJ1-4; D unresolved. Germline assignment: CDR1 MNHNY and CDR2 SVGAGI (reference sequence). The CDR3 extends over 13 amino acids. Trimming took 7 bases from V and 8 from J, leaving 14 bases between them. The CDR3 sequence: CASTPGPMEKLFF. CDR3 sequence (DNA): TGTGCCAGCACCCCCGGACCTATGGAAAAACTGTTTTTT.

The chain employs TRBV28 and TRBJ2-1, with 7 nucleotides matching TRBD1. J gave up 4 bases and V 3 bases, and 6 bases lay outside the gene matches. The length of the CDR3 is 15 residues. Germline V lookup: CDR1 MDHEN, CDR2 SYDVKM. CDR3 nucleotides: TGTGCCAGCAGTTTCGAGACAGGGATATACAATGAGCAGTTCTTC. Translating it yields CASSFETGIYNEQFF.

This clone is medium-sized within its sample. This CDR3 reads CASSLGGANYGYTF. Written as DNA, the CDR3 is TGTGCCAGCAGCTTGGGCGGAGCTAACTATGGCTACACCTTC. This chain connects TRBV5-6 to TRBJ1-2; D is uncertain. The CDR3 is made up of 14 amino acids. From germline, CDR1 is SGHDT and CDR2 YYEEEE. V was pared by 0 bases and J by 0 bases, with 6 bases between.

The V gene is TRBV5-1, the J gene TRBJ2-1, with TRBD1 identical over 7 bases. The ends lost 0 bases at V and 7 bases at J; junction bases unmatched: 4. CDR3 length equals 14 residues. Per germline, CDR1 SGHRS and CDR2 YFSETQ. The CDR3 loop is CASSLGAGGNEQFF. In nucleotides, the CDR3 is TGCGCCAGCAGCTTGGGGGCAGGGGGTAATGAGCAGTTCTTC.

J is TRBJ1-1 and V is TRBV9; 8 bases map to TRBD1. The germline gives CDR1 SGDLS, CDR2 YYNGEE. The CDR3 covers 13 residues. With V trimmed by 3 bases and J by 3 bases, 1 base remained unmatched. DNA for the CDR3: TGTGCCAGCAGCGAACAGGGGGACACTGAAGCTTTCTTT. It encodes CASSEQGDTEAFF.

V and J are TRBV2 and TRBJ2-3; D is ambiguous. Trimming shortened V by 6 bases and J by 3 bases, and 16 bases separated the two germline ends. The CDR3 is 15 amino acids. Germline CDR1 and CDR2: SNHLY and FYNNEI. The CDR3 DNA follows: TGTGCCAGCAGCCAGGATCTAGGGAAGACAGATACGCAGTATTTT. Amino acids: CASSQDLGKTDTQYF.

The rearrangement links TRBV19 to TRBJ1-2, with TRBD1 matching over 10 bases. The CDR3 runs to 15 residues. The germline V gene encodes CDR1 LNHDA and CDR2 SQIVND (reference sequence). Trimming removed 5 bases from V and 8 bases from J; junction bases left unmatched: 11. CDR3 nucleotides: TGTGCCAGTAGTGATAGGGGACAGGGGAGTTGGGGCTACACCTTC. It is translated as CASSDRGQGSWGYTF.

The chain couples TRBV6-6 to TRBJ2-2; the D call may be TRBD1 or TRBD2 (5 bases each). V dropped 6 bases and J dropped 6 bases, with 11 bases sitting between them. Germline lookup yields CDR1 MNHNY and CDR2 SVGAGI (reference sequence). There are 13 residues in the CDR3. CDR3 coding DNA: TGTGCCAGCAGGCCCGGGACCCCCGGGGAGCTGTTTTTT. The encoded protein is CASRPGTPGELFF.

The chain employs TRBV6-5 and TRBJ2-7, with D perhaps matching TRBD2 (6 bases). The V end was cut by 5 bases, the J end by 0 bases, with 14 bases between. The germline gives CDR1 MNHEY, CDR2 SVGAGI. The CDR3 has 15 amino acids. CDR3 residues: CASSRDSLSSYEQYF. Written as DNA, the CDR3 is TGTGCCAGCAGTCGGGACTCGCTAAGCTCCTACGAGCAGTACTTC.

V is TRBV19 and J is TRBJ2-7; D unresolved. The V gene lost 2 bases and the J gene lost 0 bases, with 8 bases spanning the gap. CDR1 and CDR2 (germline): LNHDA, SQIVND (reference sequence). This CDR3 is 14 amino acids long. CDR3: CASSIYVGSYEQYF. CDR3 nucleotide sequence: TGTGCCAGTAGTATATACGTGGGCTCCTACGAGCAGTACTTC.

V and J are TRBV5-1 and TRBJ2-5; D unresolved. Per germline, CDR1 SGHRS and CDR2 YFSETQ. The length of the CDR3 is 13 residues. The germline V and J ends were trimmed by 4 bases and 1 base, with 8 bases remaining between them. The CDR3 region has the DNA TGCGCCAGCAGCGCCAGAATCCAAGAGACCCAGTACTTC. It specifies CASSARIQETQYF.

The V and J genes are TRBV2 and TRBJ2-3; no clear D. The germline V and J ends were trimmed by 6 bases and 0 bases, with 10 bases remaining between them. CDR1 SNHLY and CDR2 FYNNEI come from the germline V gene. The CDR3 spans 14 residues. The CDR3 loop is CASSAQTSTDTQYF. DNA of the CDR3: TGTGCCAGCAGCGCCCAGACTAGCACAGATACGCAGTATTTT.